The sequence of this T cell receptor beta chain was determined in a study of T cell repertoires in cytomegalovirus infection (dated by TCRdb to the late 2010s). Looking at the study overall: Peptide stimulations targeted recently identified HLA-C-restricted CMV epitopes, whose presentation resists viral immunomodulation, together with well-studied HLA-B-restricted epitopes. Donor HLA type was relevant to the analysis, because carriage of CMV infection together with the matching HLA type was indicated by public TCR beta signatures. Results the study describes overall, beyond this receptor: In both this cohort and an independent cohort of approximately 350 donors, the cumulative frequency of public TCR beta family members distinguished carriers of CMV infection plus the relevant HLA type. The ex vivo response was dominated by HLA-C-restricted CMV-specific TCR beta clonotypes, which also provided the single most frequent clonotype in two of eight donors.

The treatment or condition label on this specimen signifies: in vitro stimulation with specific CMV peptide epitopes to enrich CMV-specific T cells. Trimming leaves V shorter by 4 bases and J shorter by 4 bases, with the junction holding 5 bases beyond the gene matches. The cysteine opens and the phenylalanine closes a CDR3 of 17 amino acids. Just CDR3 DNA is preserved here, 51 bases in frame from base 1. CDR1 MNHEY and CDR2 SMNVEV are derived from the germline V gene (reference sequence). About this clonotype: Its antigen remains undetermined. Base qualities are missing; no much larger clone stands one base away.

Sequencing took place on an Illumina HiSeq 1500. The raw public data were reprocessed by TCRdb itself: fastp quality trimming at Q25, MiXCR clonotype calling, in-frame beta chains only. Every CDR3 protein is listed once, alongside the most common genes and DNA of its rows. The sample includes around 770,000 distinct CDR3 sequences, with about 29% observed a single time. The top ten clonotypes cover approximately 14% of the sample. Sequenced material: cultured CD8+ T cells from PBMCs, taken from culture after CMV antigen stimulation. This clonotype was sampled from a human donor in good health (CMV status not recorded). Some clones in this sample may be carry-over from other donors' samples. This chain is built from TRBV27 and TRBJ2-1; 15 of the junction bases match TRBD2. The bases read TGTGCCAGCAGTTGGGGACTAGCGGGGGGAAATTACAATGAGCAGTTCTTC. Its protein product is CASSWGLAGGNYNEQFF.